Following are 22 T cell receptor beta chains from one sample sequenced in a study of shared clonotypes between healthy human individuals. Repertoires were generated with immunoSEQ multiplex PCR, while TCRdb's copy carries only in-frame clones and drops some. This table has about 480,000 clones, almost 80% appearing once. Specimen: PBMCs. The receptor set was obtained from a woman in her 40s in good health. Some clones in this sample may be carry-over from other donors' samples.

This clone was detected many times. The genes are TRBV30 and TRBJ1-5; weak D call: TRBD1 (6 bases). Germline-derived CDR1 and CDR2 are GTSNPN and SVGIG (reference sequence). CDR3 length: 13 residues. Trimming removed 4 bases at V and 7 bases at J, with 14 bases between. The CDR3 nucleotides are TGTGCCTGGACCGCAGGGGCGGGACAGCCCCAGCATTTT. Its translation is CAWTAGAGQPQHF.

In its sample, this clone was seen a few times. The gene calls are TRBV28 and TRBJ1-2, with D perhaps matching TRBD1 (5 bases). There are 15 residues in the CDR3. Germline values: CDR1 MDHEN, CDR2 SYDVKM. Trimming pared 2 bases from V and 4 bases from J, leaving 14 bases between. CDR3 amino acids: CASSLRSGTSYGYTF. CDR3 coding DNA: TGTGCCAGCAGTTTAAGGTCTGGGACCTCCTATGGCTACACCTTC.

The J gene is TRBJ1-2, the V gene TRBV11-2; 7 nucleotides line up with TRBD1. J lost 6 bases, V lost 0 bases, and 4 bases had no gene match. This CDR3 is 14 amino acids long. Germline values: CDR1 SGHAT, CDR2 FQNNGV. The CDR3, as DNA: TGTGCCAGCAGCTTAGATGTAGGGGGCGATGGCTACACCTTC. This gives the protein CASSLDVGGDGYTF.

The chain has TRBV28 and TRBJ2-1; 9 bases fit TRBD1. Germline loops: CDR1 MDHEN, CDR2 SYDVKM. Losses at the gene ends were 4 bases for V and 7 bases for J; bases not matched to a gene: 5. This CDR3 has 14 amino acids. In DNA form, the CDR3 reads TGTGCCAGCAGTTCCGGGGACAGGGTGAATGAGCAGTTCTTC. It encodes CASSSGDRVNEQFF.

The V gene is TRBV7-9, the J gene TRBJ2-2; a weak D match, TRBD2 (5 bases). This CDR3 contains 14 residues. V lost 1 base and J 6 bases, leaving 9 bases between the germline ends. The germline V gene encodes CDR1 SEHNR and CDR2 FQNEAQ (reference sequence). CDR3 loop: CASSLGSSAGELFF. The DNA of the CDR3 is TGTGCCAGCAGCTTAGGGAGTAGCGCCGGGGAGCTGTTTTTT.

The chain joins TRBV9 to TRBJ1-2; D might be TRBD1 (5 bases). CDR1 is SGDLS, CDR2 YYNGEE, per germline. This CDR3 region has 13 residues. V was shortened by 4 bases and J by 4 bases, with 11 bases between the two germline ends. CDR3 amino acids: CASSPDSFYGYTF. The CDR3 DNA sequence: TGTGCCAGCAGCCCCGACAGCTTCTATGGCTACACCTTC.

V gene TRBV6-1 combines with J gene TRBJ2-5; D perhaps matches TRBD1 (6 bases). The ends were cut back, 5 bases at V and 2 bases at J, with 9 bases in the middle. This CDR3 has 13 residues. The germline CDR1 and CDR2 sequences are MNHNS and SASEGT. For the CDR3, the DNA is TGTGCCAGCAGTTCCCAGGGGCAAGAGACCCAGTACTTC. This codes for CASSSQGQETQYF.

The CDR3 nucleotides are TGTGCCAGCAGTGTAGGGCAGTACACAGATACGCAGTATTTT. It is translated as CASSVGQYTDTQYF. V usage is TRBV6-1 and J usage is TRBJ2-3; no definite D call. Trimming pared 4 bases from V and 2 bases from J, leaving 10 bases between. The CDR3 contains 14 residues. The germline gives CDR1 MNHNS, CDR2 SASEGT.

The CDR3: CSATIGQPQHF. CDR3 nucleotide sequence: TGCAGTGCTACCATAGGTCAGCCCCAGCATTTT. The V call is TRBV20-1, the J call TRBJ1-5; D not resolved. This CDR3 contains 11 residues. Germline V lookup: CDR1 DFQATT, CDR2 SNEGSKA (reference sequence). V shed 4 bases and J shed 6 bases, with 7 bases lying between them.

The rearrangement uses TRBV14 and TRBJ2-7, with D perhaps TRBD1 or TRBD2 (5 bases each). CDR3 length equals 15 residues. The V end was cut by 4 bases, the J end by 2 bases, with 15 bases between. Germline V gives CDR1 SGHDN, CDR2 FVKESK. The CDR3 region is CASSPLGTYTYEQYF. CDR3 nucleotides: TGTGCCAGCAGCCCTCTCGGGACGTATACCTACGAGCAGTACTTC.

This clone was recorded only once. The chain combines TRBV21-1 with TRBJ2-2. TRBV21-1 is a documented pseudogene. The CDR3 is made up of 17 amino acids. The CDR3 protein is CASIPYTETRNTGELFF. As DNA, the CDR3 is TGTGCCAGCATACCCTATACGGAAACGCGGAACACCGGGGAGCTGTTTTTT.

The J gene is TRBJ1-2, the V gene TRBV7-9; unclear D gene. V lost 5 bases and J lost 7, with 17 bases in between. Germline CDR1 reads SEHNR; CDR2 reads FQNEAQ (reference sequence). The CDR3 is 14 amino acids. Here the CDR3 DNA reads TGTGCCAGCAGCGACGTCCGGGAGAGCCCTGGCTACACCTTC. It translates to CASSDVRESPGYTF.

This clone was seen ten or more times. The DNA for the CDR3 is TGCGCCAGCAGCCGGGGACCCGGGACGGCAAACACTGAAGCTTTCTTT. Translation: CASSRGPGTANTEAFF. This chain joins TRBV4-1 and TRBJ1-1; D might be TRBD1 (5 bases). CDR1 and CDR2 (germline): MGHRA, YSYEKL. Trimming cost V 4 bases and J 2 bases, with 17 bases left between them. The CDR3 runs to 16 residues.

This clone was counted between two and nine times. The chain employs TRBV10-1 and TRBJ2-7, with D unresolved. Trimming cost V 4 bases and J 2 bases, with 6 bases left between them. The germline V gene has CDR1 WNHNN and CDR2 SYGVQD (reference sequence). CDR3 length: 12 residues. The CDR3: CASSADTYEQYF. The DNA for the CDR3 is TGCGCCAGCAGTGCCGACACCTACGAGCAGTACTTC.

With regard to this clone: In the same sample, other DNA sequences code for this CDR3. The chain links TRBV9 to TRBJ2-1, with D uncertain. Deletions cut 0 bases from V and 3 bases from J, with 7 bases between. The CDR3 loop spans 14 amino acids. CDR1 is SGDLS, CDR2 YYNGEE, per germline. The CDR3 spells CASSVVGNYNEQFF. The CDR3 DNA follows: TGTGCCAGCAGCGTAGTAGGAAACTACAATGAGCAGTTCTTC.

This chain joins TRBV28 and TRBJ2-7; D call uncertain. The CDR3 is 12 residues long. CDR1 and CDR2 from the germline V gene are MDHEN and SYDVKM. Trimming pared 1 base from V and 6 bases from J, leaving 7 bases between. For the CDR3, the DNA is TGTGCCAGCAGTTTATCACTTTCCGAGCAGTACTTC. Translation gives CASSLSLSEQYF.

The chain links TRBV9 to TRBJ2-2; no reliable D call. Looked up from germline, CDR1 is SGDLS and CDR2 is YYNGEE. This CDR3 contains 13 residues. V shed 0 bases and J shed 8 bases, with 8 bases lying between them. This CDR3 reads CASSVVGRGELFF. The CDR3 region has the DNA TGTGCCAGCAGCGTAGTGGGTCGGGGGGAGCTGTTTTTT. Full variable domain (missing parts from reference TRBV9 and TRBJ2-2): DSGVTQTPKHLITATGQRVTLRCSPRSGDLSVYWYQQSLDQGLQFLIQYYNGEERAKGNILERFSAQQFPDLHSELNLSSLELGDSALYFCASSVVGRGELFFGEGSRLTVL.

This clone was seen more than once but under ten times. V is TRBV30 and J is TRBJ1-1, with D hard to call. V was shortened by 0 bases and J by 9 bases, with 11 bases between the two germline ends. Germline V gene lookup returns CDR1 GTSNPN and CDR2 SVGIG (reference sequence). The CDR3 length is 12 residues. CDR3 residues: CAWSVQFQKAFF. Written as DNA, the CDR3 is TGTGCCTGGAGTGTCCAGTTCCAGAAAGCTTTCTTT.

This clone appeared once. Since no conserved phenylalanine or tryptophan closes the CDR3, a read error is the likely cause. Because the CDR3's place on the DNA is in doubt, the DNA is left out and the CDR3 is given as listed by TCRdb. This chain's CDR3 is CASSDRDRVAHI. V gene TRBV6-5 combines with J gene TRBJ1-2; the D call in the table, TRBD1, was not verified against the DNA. 12 amino acids form the CDR3, both terminal residues included. Germline V CDR1 and CDR2: MNHEY, SVGAGI.

This clone was seen only once. At the DNA level, this CDR3 is encoded by other sequences in the same sample as well. The gene calls are TRBV11-2 and TRBJ2-7, with unresolved D. V was trimmed by 1 base and J by 2 bases, leaving 9 bases between them. The CDR3 spans 14 residues. Germline CDR1 SGHAT, CDR2 FQNNGV. The CDR3 nucleotides read TGTGCCAGCAGCTTAGTAGGGCGAGCCTACGAGCAGTACTTC. Amino acids: CASSLVGRAYEQYF.

V is TRBV7-2 and J is TRBJ1-3, with D uncertain. The CDR3 runs 14 residues. From germline, CDR1 is SGHTA and CDR2 FQGNSA. Trimming cost V 4 bases and J 1 base, with 8 bases left between them. The CDR3 loop reads CASSSDVSGNTIYF. The CDR3 bases are TGTGCCAGCAGCTCGGACGTATCTGGAAACACCATATATTTT.

Comments on this clone: Compared with germline, one end of the junction differs, possibly owing to a read error. CDR3 nucleotides: TGTGCCTCCCGGACGGCCTACGAGCGGTACTTC. It encodes CASRTAYERYF. The chain combines TRBV30 with TRBJ2-7; D is unresolved. This CDR3 is built from 11 residues. Per the germline V gene, CDR1 is GTSNPN and CDR2 is SVGIG (reference sequence).